What follows is one T cell receptor beta chain and its context. Its antigen remains unknown. Some clones are missing from TCRdb's copy, which holds only in-frame ones; the method was immunoSEQ multiplex PCR. Among roughly 80,000 clones listed, roughly 85% were seen once. The CDR3 runs 13 residues. CDR1 and CDR2 (germline): ENHRY, SYGVKD. After removal of 6 bases from V and 6 bases from J, the junction contained 6 bases not matched to a gene. This sample was taken from a study of T cell clones after liver transplantation. Study context: TCRbeta sequencing after a pre-transplant mixed lymphocyte reaction identified graft-donor-reactive clones, later tracked in post-transplant blood. Tolerant meant at least one year fully off immunosuppression without liver enzymes above twice normal.

Whole-study findings and limits: Low donor cell numbers restricted donor-reactive repertoire measurement in a couple of subjects. Donor-reactive sequences fell more than third party-reactive ones, suggesting partial deletion.

The specimen was CD4+ T cells from blood, collected approximately 3.5 years after liver transplant. The sequence was obtained from a human patient who received a liver transplant. Certain T cells may be donor cells from the graft. The chain joins TRBV10-3 to TRBJ2-7; 9 bases agree with TRBD1. Here the CDR3 reads CAIRGDRALEQYF. The DNA for the CDR3 is TGTGCCATCAGAGGGGACAGGGCTCTCGAGCAGTACTTC.